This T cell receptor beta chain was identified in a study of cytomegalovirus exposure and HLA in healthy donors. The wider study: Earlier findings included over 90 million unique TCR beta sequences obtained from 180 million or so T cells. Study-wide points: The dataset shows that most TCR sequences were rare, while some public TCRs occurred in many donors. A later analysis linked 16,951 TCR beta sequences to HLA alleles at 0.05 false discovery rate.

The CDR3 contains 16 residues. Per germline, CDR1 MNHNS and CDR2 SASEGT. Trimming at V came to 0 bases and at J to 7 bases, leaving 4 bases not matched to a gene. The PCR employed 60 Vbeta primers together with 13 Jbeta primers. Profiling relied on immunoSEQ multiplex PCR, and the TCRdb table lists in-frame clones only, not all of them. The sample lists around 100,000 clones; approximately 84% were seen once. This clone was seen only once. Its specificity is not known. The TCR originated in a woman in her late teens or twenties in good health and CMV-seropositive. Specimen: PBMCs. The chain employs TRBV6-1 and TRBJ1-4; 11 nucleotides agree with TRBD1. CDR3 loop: CASSEAGGTGGEKLFF. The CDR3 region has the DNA TGTGCCAGCAGTGAAGCTGGCGGGACAGGGGGTGAAAAACTGTTTTTT.